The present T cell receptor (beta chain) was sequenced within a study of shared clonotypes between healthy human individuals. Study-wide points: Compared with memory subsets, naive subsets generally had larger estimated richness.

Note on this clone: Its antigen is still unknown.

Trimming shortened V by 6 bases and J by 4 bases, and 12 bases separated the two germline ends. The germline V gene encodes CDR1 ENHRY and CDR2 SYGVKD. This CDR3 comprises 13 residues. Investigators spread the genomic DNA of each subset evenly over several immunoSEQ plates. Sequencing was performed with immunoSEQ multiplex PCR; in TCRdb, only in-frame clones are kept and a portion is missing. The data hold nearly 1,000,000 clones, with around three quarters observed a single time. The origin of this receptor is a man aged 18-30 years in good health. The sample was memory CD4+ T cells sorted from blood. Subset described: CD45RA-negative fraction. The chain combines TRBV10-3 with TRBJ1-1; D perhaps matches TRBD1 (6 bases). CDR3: CAIRYRAGTEAFF. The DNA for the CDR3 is TGTGCCATCAGGTACAGGGCGGGCACTGAAGCTTTCTTT.